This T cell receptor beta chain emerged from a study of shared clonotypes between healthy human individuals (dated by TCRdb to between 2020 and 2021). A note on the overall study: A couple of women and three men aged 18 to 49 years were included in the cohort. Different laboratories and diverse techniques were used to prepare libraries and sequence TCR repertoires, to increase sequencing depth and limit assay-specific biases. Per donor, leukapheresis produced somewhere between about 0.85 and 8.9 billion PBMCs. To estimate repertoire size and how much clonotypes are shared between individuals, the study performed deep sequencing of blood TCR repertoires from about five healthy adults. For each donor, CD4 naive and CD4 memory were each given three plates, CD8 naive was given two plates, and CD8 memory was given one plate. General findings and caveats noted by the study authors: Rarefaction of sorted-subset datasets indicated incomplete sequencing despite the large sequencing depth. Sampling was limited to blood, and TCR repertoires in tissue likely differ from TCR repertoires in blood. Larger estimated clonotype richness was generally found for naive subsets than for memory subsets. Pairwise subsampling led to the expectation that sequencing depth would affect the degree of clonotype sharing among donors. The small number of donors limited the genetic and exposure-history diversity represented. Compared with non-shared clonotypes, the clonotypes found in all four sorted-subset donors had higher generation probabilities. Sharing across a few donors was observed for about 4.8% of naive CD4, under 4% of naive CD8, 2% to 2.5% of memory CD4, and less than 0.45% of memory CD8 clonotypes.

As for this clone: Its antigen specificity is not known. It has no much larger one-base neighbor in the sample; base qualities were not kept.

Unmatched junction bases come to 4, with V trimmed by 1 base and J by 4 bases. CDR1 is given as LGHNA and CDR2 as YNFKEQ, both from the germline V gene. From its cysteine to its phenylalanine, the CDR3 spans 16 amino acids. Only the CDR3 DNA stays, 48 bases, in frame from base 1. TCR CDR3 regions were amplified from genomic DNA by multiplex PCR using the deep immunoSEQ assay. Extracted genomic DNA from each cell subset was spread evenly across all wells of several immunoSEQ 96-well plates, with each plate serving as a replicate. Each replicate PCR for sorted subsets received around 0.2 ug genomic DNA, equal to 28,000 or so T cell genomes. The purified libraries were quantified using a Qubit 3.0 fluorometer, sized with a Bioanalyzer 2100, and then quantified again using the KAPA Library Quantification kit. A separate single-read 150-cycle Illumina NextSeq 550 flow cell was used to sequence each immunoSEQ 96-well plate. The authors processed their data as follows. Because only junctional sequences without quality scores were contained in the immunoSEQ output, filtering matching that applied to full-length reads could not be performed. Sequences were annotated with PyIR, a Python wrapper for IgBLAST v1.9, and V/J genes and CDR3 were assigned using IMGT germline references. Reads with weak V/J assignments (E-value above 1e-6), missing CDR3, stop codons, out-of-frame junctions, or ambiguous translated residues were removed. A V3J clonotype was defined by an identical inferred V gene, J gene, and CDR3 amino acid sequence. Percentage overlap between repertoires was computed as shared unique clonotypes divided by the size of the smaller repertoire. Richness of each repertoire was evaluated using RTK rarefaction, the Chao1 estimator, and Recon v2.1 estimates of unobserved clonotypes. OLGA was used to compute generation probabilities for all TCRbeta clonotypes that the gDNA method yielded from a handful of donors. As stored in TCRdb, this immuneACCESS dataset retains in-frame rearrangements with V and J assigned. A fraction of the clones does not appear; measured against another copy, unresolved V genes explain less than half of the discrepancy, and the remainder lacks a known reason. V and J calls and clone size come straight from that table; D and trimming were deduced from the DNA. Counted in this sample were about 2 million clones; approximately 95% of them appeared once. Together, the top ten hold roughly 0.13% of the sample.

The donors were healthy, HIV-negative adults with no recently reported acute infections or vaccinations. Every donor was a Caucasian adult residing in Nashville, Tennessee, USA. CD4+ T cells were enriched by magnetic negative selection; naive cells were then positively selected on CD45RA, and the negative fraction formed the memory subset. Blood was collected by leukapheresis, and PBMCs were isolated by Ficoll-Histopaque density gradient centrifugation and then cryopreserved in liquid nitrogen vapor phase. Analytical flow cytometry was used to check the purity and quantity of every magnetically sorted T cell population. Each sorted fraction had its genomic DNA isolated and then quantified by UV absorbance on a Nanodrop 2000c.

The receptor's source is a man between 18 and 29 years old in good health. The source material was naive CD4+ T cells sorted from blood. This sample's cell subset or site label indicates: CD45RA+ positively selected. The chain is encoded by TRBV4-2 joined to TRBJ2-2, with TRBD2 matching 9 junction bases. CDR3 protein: CASSQGLAVTTGELFF. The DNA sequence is TGTGCCAGCAGCCAAGGACTAGCGGTCACCACCGGGGAGCTGTTTTTT.